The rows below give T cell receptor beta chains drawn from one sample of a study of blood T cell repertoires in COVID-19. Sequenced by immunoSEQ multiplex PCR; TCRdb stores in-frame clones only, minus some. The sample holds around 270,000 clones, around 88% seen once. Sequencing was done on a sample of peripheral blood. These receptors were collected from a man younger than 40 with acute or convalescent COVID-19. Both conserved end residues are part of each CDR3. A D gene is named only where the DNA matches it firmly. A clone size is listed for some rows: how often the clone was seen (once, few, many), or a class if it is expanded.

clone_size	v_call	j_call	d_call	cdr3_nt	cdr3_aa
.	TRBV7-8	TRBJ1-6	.	TGTGCCAGCAGCTTAGCTTCCACCGGGTCACCCCTCCACTTT	CASSLASTGSPLHF
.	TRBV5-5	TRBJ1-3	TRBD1	TGTGCCAGCAGCCTCCAGGGGGCAGGGGGTGGAAACACCATATATTTT	CASSLQGAGGGNTIYF
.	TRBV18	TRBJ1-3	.	TGTGCCAGCTCACCGTCCTACTTAAGAAACACCATATATTTT	CASSPSYLRNTIYF
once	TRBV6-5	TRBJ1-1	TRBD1	TGTGCCAGCCGGACAGGAAAAACTGAAGCTTTCTTT	CASRTGKTEAFF
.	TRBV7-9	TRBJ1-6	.	TGTGCCAGCAGCCCCGGCGGGGGGAACCGCAGGATGACCCTCCACTTT	CASSPGGGNRRMTLHF
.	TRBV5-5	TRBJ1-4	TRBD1	TGTGCCAGCAGCTTACCGACAGGGGCGAATGAAAAACTGTTTTTT	CASSLPTGANEKLFF
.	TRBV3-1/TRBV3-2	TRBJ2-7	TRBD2	TGTGCCAGCAGCCAGGGACTAGCGGGCTCCTACGAGCAGTACTTC	CASSQGLAGSYEQYF
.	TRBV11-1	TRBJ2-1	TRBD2	TGTGCCAGCAGCCGCCAGTCTAGCGGAGTGTACAATGAGCAGTTCTTC	CASSRQSSGVYNEQFF
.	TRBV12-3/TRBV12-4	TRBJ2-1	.	TGTGCCAGCAGTGAGGCGGGGGAGCAGTTCTTC	CASSEAGEQFF
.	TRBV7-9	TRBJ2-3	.	TGTGCCAGCACCCTGGGGCCAGACACAGATACGCAGTATTTT	CASTLGPDTDTQYF
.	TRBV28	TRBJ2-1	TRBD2	TGTGCCAGCAGTTCCAGGACTAGCGGGGACAATGAGCAGTTCTTC	CASSSRTSGDNEQFF
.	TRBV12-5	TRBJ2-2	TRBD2	TGTGCTAGTGGCCGGACTAGCGGGAGTTCGGCCGGGGAGCTGTTTTTT	CASGRTSGSSAGELFF
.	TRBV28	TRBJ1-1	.	TGCCCGGGTGAGACTGAAGCTTTCTTT	CPGETEAFF
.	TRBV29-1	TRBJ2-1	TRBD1	TGCAGCGTTTGGGACAGGGGGAATGAGCAGTTCTTC	CSVWDRGNEQFF
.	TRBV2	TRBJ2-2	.	TGTGCCAGCAAGGAACAGATAACCGGGGAGCTGTTTTTT	CASKEQITGELFF
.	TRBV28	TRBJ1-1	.	TGTGCCAGCAGCCCACTTGTATCTGAAGCTTTCTTT	CASSPLVSEAFF
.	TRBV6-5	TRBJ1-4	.	TGTGCCACTCAAGCTGGGGCCTATGAAAAACTGTTTTTT	CATQAGAYEKLFF
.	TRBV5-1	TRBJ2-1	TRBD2	TGCGCCAGCAGCCTCAGCGGGACGACCTACAATGAGCAGTTCTTC	CASSLSGTTYNEQFF
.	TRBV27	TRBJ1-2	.	TGTGCCAGCAGTTCACAGGGTTCCTTGAGGGGCTACACCTTC	CASSSQGSLRGYTF
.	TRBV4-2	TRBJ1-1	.	TGTGCCAGCAGCCAAGGGGGGGTGGCCACTGAAGCTTTCTTT	CASSQGGVATEAFF
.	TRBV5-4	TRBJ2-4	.	TGTGCCAGCACTAACCCTCAACGGGGAGAGGAGTACTTC	CASTNPQRGEEYF
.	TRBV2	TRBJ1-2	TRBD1	TGTGCCAGCAGTGAACGGGCCGTTGGGGACAGAGGGACCCCTAACTATGGCTACACCTTC	CASSERAVGDRGTPNYGYTF
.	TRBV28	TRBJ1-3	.	TGTGCCAGCAGTTTATTCAGCGCAGAGATGCCTGGAAACACCATATATTTT	CASSLFSAEMPGNTIYF
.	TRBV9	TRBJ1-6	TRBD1	TGTGCCAGCAGCGTAGAAGCCGGACAGGGGAGGTTCTATAATTCACCCCTCCACTTT	CASSVEAGQGRFYNSPLHF
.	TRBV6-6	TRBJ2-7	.	TGTGCCAGCAGCGAGGGACATTCGTACTACGAGCAGTACTTC	CASSEGHSYYEQYF
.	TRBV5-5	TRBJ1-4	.	TGTGCCAGCAGCCTAGAGCTAATGGGTGAAAAACTGTTTTTT	CASSLELMGEKLFF
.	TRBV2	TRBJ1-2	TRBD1	TGTGCCAGCACGCTGGGACAGGGGGGCTCTTGGGGCTACACCTTC	CASTLGQGGSWGYTF